Given below is one T cell receptor beta chain in context. Assay: immunoSEQ multiplex PCR; the TCRdb copy retains only in-frame clones and omits some. Found here are 14,000 or so clones, roughly two thirds of them singletons; the top ten hold around 40%. V was pared by 4 bases and J by 10 bases, with 8 bases between. The germline V gene encodes CDR1 MNHEY and CDR2 SMNVEV (reference sequence). CDR3 length: 11 amino acids. The data stem from a study of cytotoxic CD8 clonotypes in ibrutinib-treated CLL. The source was PBMCs, collected before ibrutinib treatment. The receptor was isolated from a human donor with chronic lymphocytic leukemia. This chain uses TRBV27 with TRBJ2-1; TRBD1 might be the D (6 bases). The CDR3 DNA sequence: TGTGCCAGCAGTTCAACAGGGGAGCAGTTCTTC. Protein product: CASSSTGEQFF.